A single sample gave rise to the 8 T cell receptor beta chains below, sequenced in a study of blood T cell repertoires in COVID-19. Here immunoSEQ multiplex PCR was the method, and the copy in TCRdb shows in-frame clones only, minus some. This sample has 280,000 or so clones; around nine tenths occur once, and the top ten carry about 5.7%. Sequencing used PBMCs or T cells enriched from blood (not recorded which). These receptors were obtained from a woman between 40 and 50 years old who had recovered from COVID-19.

This sequence joins TRBV19 and TRBJ1-4, with no clear D. The CDR3 has 16 residues. V gave up 1 base and J gave up 4 bases, with 13 bases separating them. The germline gives CDR1 LNHDA, CDR2 SQIVND (reference sequence). The CDR3 is CASSIGSRAFNEKLFF. The CDR3 region has the DNA TGTGCCAGTAGTATAGGAAGCCGAGCGTTTAATGAAAAACTGTTTTTT.

The chain employs TRBV2 and TRBJ1-1, with a weak D call TRBD1 (6 bases). Trimming removed 3 bases from V and 11 bases from J, with 22 bases in between. Germline V gene sequence: CDR1 SNHLY, CDR2 FYNNEI. The CDR3 totals 15 residues. The CDR3 sequence: CASSDQTGGRREAFF. CDR3 coding DNA: TGTGCCAGCAGTGATCAGACGGGGGGGCGCCGGGAGGCTTTCTTT.

The chain carries TRBV20-1 and TRBJ2-1, with TRBD2 as a possible D gene (5 bases). V lost 5 bases, J lost 15 bases, and 14 bases lay in between. Germline V gene sequence: CDR1 DFQATT, CDR2 SNEGSKA (reference sequence). There are 10 residues in the CDR3. The CDR3 sequence is CSAGSPDSFF. As DNA, the CDR3 is TGCAGTGCTGGGAGTCCGGATTCGTTCTTC.

V is TRBV6-5 and J is TRBJ2-2; a weak D match, TRBD2 (7 bases). The V end lost 0 bases, the J end lost 0 bases, and 8 bases lay between the germline ends. Germline V gene lookup returns CDR1 MNHEY and CDR2 SVGAGI. This CDR3 is built from 16 residues. The CDR3 region has the DNA TGTGCCAGCAGTTACTCAGGGGGGGCGAACACCGGGGAGCTGTTTTTT. Its protein product is CASSYSGGANTGELFF.

This chain links TRBV7-3 with TRBJ1-1; D may be TRBD1 (5 bases). Germline CDR1 SGHTA, CDR2 FQGTGA. The CDR3 is 14 residues long. V was trimmed by 2 bases and J by 4 bases, leaving 11 bases between them. CDR3 protein: CASSLAGRSTEAFF. The CDR3 DNA reads TGTGCCAGCAGCTTAGCAGGGAGGAGCACTGAAGCTTTCTTT.

A few counts support this clone. The rearrangement links TRBV7-9 to TRBJ2-6, with a possible D match to TRBD2 (5 bases). Trimming took 5 bases from V and 4 from J, leaving 15 bases between them. The CDR3 extends over 16 amino acids. CDR1 is SEHNR and CDR2 is FQNEAQ in the germline V gene (reference sequence). CDR3 sequence: CASSPVWGDGANVLTF. CDR3 DNA: TGTGCCAGCAGCCCAGTCTGGGGAGACGGGGCCAACGTCCTGACTTTC. Supplemented by reference TRBV7-9 and TRBJ2-6, the full variable domain reads DTGVSQNPRHKITKRGQNVTFRCDPISEHNRLYWYRQTLGQGPEFLTYFQNEAQLEKSRLLSDRFSAERPKGSFSTLEIQRTEQGDSAMYLCASSPVWGDGANVLTFGAGSRLTVL.

This chain joins TRBV3-1 (or the pseudogene TRBV3-2) and TRBJ1-6; TRBD1 might be the D (6 bases). The CDR3 loop spans 14 amino acids. Germline loops: CDR1 LGHDT, CDR2 YNNKEL (reference sequence). Trimming pared 4 bases from V and 10 bases from J, leaving 14 bases between. The CDR3 protein is CASSLSGGLSPLHF. The DNA of the CDR3 is TGTGCCAGCAGCCTCTCGGGGGGGCTATCACCCCTCCACTTT.

The genes are TRBV6-4 and TRBJ1-5, with 10 bases matching TRBD1. The CDR3 is made up of 14 amino acids. Germline CDR1 and CDR2: MRHNA and SNTAGT. Trimming cost V 11 bases and J 3 bases; bases outside gene matches: 7. The CDR3: CASIGTGDNQPQHF. In DNA form, the CDR3 reads TGTGCCTCCATAGGGACAGGGGACAATCAGCCCCAGCATTTT.